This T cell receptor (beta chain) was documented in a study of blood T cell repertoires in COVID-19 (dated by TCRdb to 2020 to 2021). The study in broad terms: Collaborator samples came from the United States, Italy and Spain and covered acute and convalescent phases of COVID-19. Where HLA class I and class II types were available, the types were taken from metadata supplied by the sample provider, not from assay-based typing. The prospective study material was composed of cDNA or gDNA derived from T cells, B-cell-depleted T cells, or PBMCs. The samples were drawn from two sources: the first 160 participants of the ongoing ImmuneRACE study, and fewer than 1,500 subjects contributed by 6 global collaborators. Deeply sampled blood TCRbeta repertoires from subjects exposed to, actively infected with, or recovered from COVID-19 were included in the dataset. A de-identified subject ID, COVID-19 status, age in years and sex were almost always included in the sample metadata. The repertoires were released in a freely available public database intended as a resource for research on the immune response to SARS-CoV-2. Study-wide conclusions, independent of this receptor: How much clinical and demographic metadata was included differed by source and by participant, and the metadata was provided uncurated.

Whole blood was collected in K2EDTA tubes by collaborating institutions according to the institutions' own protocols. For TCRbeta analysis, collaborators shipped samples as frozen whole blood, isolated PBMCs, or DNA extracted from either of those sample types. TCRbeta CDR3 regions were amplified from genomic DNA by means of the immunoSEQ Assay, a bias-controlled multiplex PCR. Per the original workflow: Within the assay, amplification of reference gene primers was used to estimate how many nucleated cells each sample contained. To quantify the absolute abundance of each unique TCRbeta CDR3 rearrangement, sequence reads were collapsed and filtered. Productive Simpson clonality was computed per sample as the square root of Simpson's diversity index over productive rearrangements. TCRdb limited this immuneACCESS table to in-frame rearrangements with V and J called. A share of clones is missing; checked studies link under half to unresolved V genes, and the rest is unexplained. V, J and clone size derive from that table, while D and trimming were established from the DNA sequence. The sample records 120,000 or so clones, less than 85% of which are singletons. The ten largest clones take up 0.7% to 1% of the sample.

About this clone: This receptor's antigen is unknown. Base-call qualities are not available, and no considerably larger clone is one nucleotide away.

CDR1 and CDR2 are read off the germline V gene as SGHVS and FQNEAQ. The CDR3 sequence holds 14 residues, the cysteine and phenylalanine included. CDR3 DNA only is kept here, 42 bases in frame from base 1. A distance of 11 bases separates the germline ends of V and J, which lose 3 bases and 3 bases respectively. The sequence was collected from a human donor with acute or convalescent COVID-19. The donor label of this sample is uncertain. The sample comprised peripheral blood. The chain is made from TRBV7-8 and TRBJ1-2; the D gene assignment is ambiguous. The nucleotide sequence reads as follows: TGTGCCAGCAGCTTTTCGCGGGGTGACTATGGCTACACCTTC. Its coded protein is CASSFSRGDYGYTF. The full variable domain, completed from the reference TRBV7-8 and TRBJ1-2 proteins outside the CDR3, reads GAGVSQSPRYKVAKRGQDVALRCDPISGHVSLFWYQQALGQGPEFLTYFQNEAQLDKSGLPSDRFFAERPEGSVSTLKIQRTQQEDSAVYLCASSFSRGDYGYTFGSGTRLTVV.